Each of the 20 T cell receptor beta chains below was sequenced from the same sample in a study of T cells in Graves' hyperthyroidism and ophthalmopathy. Template material for amplifying TCR beta CDR3 regions consisted of RNA transcripts. During a first-round RT-PCR of the TCR CDR3, the HTBI primer set was used. MiXCR, applied by TCRdb to the multiplex PCR reads, yields one record per CDR3 protein. Among some 490,000 distinct CDR3 sequences listed, about 20% were seen once. Material for sequencing was blood. These receptors were obtained from a woman aged 70-85 years with Graves' ophthalmopathy.

This clonotype was counted between two and nine times. The V call is TRBV27, the J call TRBJ1-6; no firm D call. CDR3 length equals 15 residues. The germline gives CDR1 MNHEY, CDR2 SMNVEV (reference sequence). V lost 8 bases and J lost 0, with 11 bases in between. In DNA, the CDR3 is TGTGCCAGCCGGGTGGAGAGCTCCTATAATTCACCCCTCCACTTT. Amino acid sequence: CASRVESSYNSPLHF.

This clonotype has more than one count but fewer than ten. V usage is TRBV9 and J usage is TRBJ2-5; 10 nucleotides match TRBD2. CDR1 and CDR2 (germline): SGDLS, YYNGEE. The CDR3 consists of 15 residues. J was trimmed by 3 bases and V by 0 bases; bases with no gene match: 2. The CDR3: CASSVVAGGEETQYF. The CDR3 bases are TGTGCCAGCAGCGTAGTAGCGGGAGGAGAAGAGACCCAGTACTTC.

This chain connects TRBV7-9 to TRBJ2-1, with 9 bases identical to TRBD2. The length of the CDR3 is 18 residues. Germline V gene sequence: CDR1 SEHNR, CDR2 FQNEAQ (reference sequence). The V segment lost 5 bases and the J segment 0 bases; nucleotides outside the gene matches: 11. CDR3 sequence reads: CASSDSGTSWGSYNEQFF. CDR3 in DNA: TGTGCCAGCAGCGACTCCGGGACTAGCTGGGGCTCCTACAATGAGCAGTTCTTC.

This clonotype was counted only a few times. The J gene is TRBJ1-4, the V gene TRBV2, with D tentatively TRBD1 (5 bases). V was clipped by 6 bases and J by 6 bases, with 14 bases between them. Germline lookup yields CDR1 SNHLY and CDR2 FYNNEI. There are 14 residues in the CDR3. The CDR3 bases are TGTGCCAGCAGCGTAATGGGGGTGGATGAAAAACTGTTTTTT. Protein product: CASSVMGVDEKLFF.

The chain is built from TRBV25-1 and TRBJ1-6; perhaps TRBD1 as D (6 bases). Trimming shortened V by 4 bases and J by 6 bases, and 10 bases separated the two germline ends. CDR1 and CDR2 (germline): MGHDK, SYGVNS. This CDR3 spans 14 amino acids. CDR3 nucleotides: TGTGCCAGCAGTGGGGACATCTTTAATTCACCCCTCCACTTT. It codes for CASSGDIFNSPLHF.

Written as DNA, the CDR3 is TGTGCCACCACGGACAGAAACACAGATACGCAGTATTTT. Translated, it gives CATTDRNTDTQYF. The chain joins TRBV24-1 to TRBJ2-3, with D possibly TRBD1 on 6 matching bases. The CDR3 has 13 amino acids. The V gene's germline CDR1 is KGHDR and CDR2 SFDVKD. V shed 8 bases and J shed 2 bases, with 10 bases lying between them.

This chain connects TRBV2 to TRBJ1-6; no clear D. The CDR3 runs 18 residues. The V gene's germline CDR1 is SNHLY and CDR2 FYNNEI. Trimming shortened V by 6 bases and J by 2 bases, and 20 bases separated the two germline ends. The CDR3: CASSREGRTSTYNSPLHF. The CDR3 nucleotides read TGTGCCAGCAGCCGGGAGGGCCGAACGTCGACCTATAATTCACCCCTCCACTTT.

This clonotype was observed many times. The CDR3 nucleotides are TGTGCCAGCAGCCAGACCGGGACAGGGAATGAGCAGTTCTTC. This translates into CASSQTGTGNEQFF. The V and J genes are TRBV7-2 and TRBJ2-1, with 9 bases lining up with TRBD1. This CDR3 contains 14 residues. The V gene's germline CDR1 is SGHTA and CDR2 FQGNSA. The ends lost 5 bases at V and 7 bases at J; junction bases unmatched: 6.

The chain joins TRBV5-1 to TRBJ2-7; D tentatively fits TRBD1 or TRBD2 (5 bases each). The CDR3 is 17 amino acids. V dropped 4 bases and J dropped 1 base, with 21 bases sitting between them. The germline V gene has CDR1 SGHRS and CDR2 YFSETQ. The chain's CDR3 is CASSRGSDSRISYEQYF. The CDR3 DNA sequence: TGCGCCAGCAGCCGGGGTTCAGACAGCCGTATATCCTACGAGCAGTACTTC.

Of note for this clonotype: This could be a read error, since a much larger clone is one nucleotide away. V usage is TRBV30 and J usage is TRBJ1-1, with D maybe TRBD1 (5 bases). Germline V gives CDR1 GTSNPN, CDR2 SVGIG (reference sequence). The CDR3 runs 14 residues. Trimming removed 6 bases from V and 5 bases from J, with 19 bases in between. The CDR3 DNA follows: TGTGCCTGTCCAGTGGGGCCAGGGCTAACTGAAGCTTTCTTT. Its translation: CACPVGPGLTEAFF.

The genes are TRBV10-1 and TRBJ2-5; a possible D gene is TRBD1 (5 bases). Trimming took 3 bases from V and 2 from J, leaving 10 bases between them. The CDR3 sequence is 14 residues long. CDR1 is WNHNN, CDR2 SYGVQD, per germline (reference sequence). CDR3: CASSDPQGQETQYF. The DNA of the CDR3 is TGCGCCAGCAGTGATCCGCAGGGTCAAGAGACCCAGTACTTC.

With regard to this clonotype: At one boundary the junction diverges from the germline segment, which might be a read error. The chain recombines TRBV7-8 with TRBJ2-7; D unclear. Germline lookup yields CDR1 SGHVS and CDR2 FQNEAQ. The CDR3 sequence is 12 residues long. In DNA, the CDR3 is TGTGCCAGCAGCTTAGCGGGTTCCGAGCAGTGCTTC. It specifies CASSLAGSEQCF.

This clonotype appeared a few times. The gene calls are TRBV7-3 and TRBJ2-7; D possibly corresponds to TRBD1 (6 bases). Trimming took off 5 bases at V and 3 bases at J, with 11 bases between the two ends. The CDR3 loop spans 13 amino acids. From germline, CDR1 is SGHTA and CDR2 FQGTGA. The CDR3 nucleotides are TGTGCCAGCAGCCAGGGACAAAACTACGAGCAGTACTTC. Its protein product is CASSQGQNYEQYF.

The rearrangement links TRBV19 to TRBJ2-2, with TRBD2 identical over 10 bases. Germline V gives CDR1 LNHDA, CDR2 SQIVND (reference sequence). Trimming took 7 bases from V and 0 from J; bases not matched to a gene: 5. The CDR3 spans 16 residues. The CDR3 DNA reads as TGTGCCAGTACTGGGACTAGCGCAACGAACACCGGGGAGCTGTTTTTT. Its protein is CASTGTSATNTGELFF.

The rearrangement uses TRBV6-5 and TRBJ1-1; possibly TRBD1 for D (6 bases). Germline V lookup: CDR1 MNHEY, CDR2 SVGAGI. The CDR3 spans 17 residues. Trimming shortened V by 3 bases and J by 5 bases, and 22 bases separated the two germline ends. The CDR3 loop reads CASSYDRRGGGRTEAFF. As DNA, the CDR3 is TGTGCCAGCAGTTATGATCGGCGGGGAGGGGGAAGAACTGAAGCTTTCTTT.

J is TRBJ2-1 and V is TRBV3-1; D not resolved. The CDR3 spans 11 residues. Deletions cut 6 bases from V and 10 bases from J, with 10 bases between. Per the germline V gene, CDR1 is LGHDT and CDR2 is YNNKEL (reference sequence). The chain's CDR3 is CASRKIREQFF. The CDR3 DNA is TGTGCCAGCAGGAAGATCAGGGAGCAGTTCTTC.

This clonotype was counted between two and nine times. This chain joins TRBV7-9 and TRBJ2-2, with 11 bases lining up with TRBD2. J gave up 6 bases and V 6 bases, and 12 bases lay outside the gene matches. The CDR3 sequence is 17 residues long. Germline values: CDR1 SEHNR, CDR2 FQNEAQ (reference sequence). The CDR3 DNA reads TGTGCCAGCAGACCAACCCGACTAGCGGGACCAGCCGGGGAGCTGTTTTTT. Protein: CASRPTRLAGPAGELFF.

A few counts support this clonotype. In DNA, the CDR3 is TGTGCCAGCAGCTTCTGGGACAGGGTCCTAGATACGCAGTATTTT. This sequence encodes CASSFWDRVLDTQYF. V usage is TRBV7-2 and J usage is TRBJ2-3; 9 positions match TRBD1. The CDR3 contains 15 residues. Germline CDR1 is SGHTA and CDR2 is FQGNSA. V was clipped by 3 bases and J by 5 bases; unmatched bases: 6.

V and J are TRBV13 and TRBJ2-2; 9 bases align to TRBD1. CDR1 is PRHDT and CDR2 is FYEKMQ in the germline V gene (reference sequence). The CDR3 loop spans 15 amino acids. V was pared by 5 bases and J by 4 bases, with 5 bases of the junction left unmatched. As DNA, the CDR3 is TGTGCCAGCAGCCAGCCGGGACAGGGCACCGGGGAGCTGTTTTTT. As protein: CASSQPGQGTGELFF.

In its sample, this clonotype was seen many times. The rearrangement joins TRBV3-1 to TRBJ2-5; either TRBD1 or TRBD2 may fit D (5 bases each). The germline CDR1 and CDR2 sequences are LGHDT and YNNKEL (reference sequence). This CDR3 has 14 residues. V was shortened by 1 base and J by 6 bases, with 12 bases between the two germline ends. The CDR3, as DNA: TGTGCCAGCAGCCAAGCAGAGGGACGGAAGACCCAGTACTTC. This encodes CASSQAEGRKTQYF.